This T cell receptor beta chain appears in the sequencing data of a study of glioma-infiltrating T cells after dendritic cell vaccination. Sequencing was performed with immunoSEQ multiplex PCR; in TCRdb, only in-frame clones are kept and a portion is missing. The sample has tens of thousands of clones; around 79% are singletons. Overall study findings and caveats: Survival was not directly related to TCR clonality in these patients.

Turning to this clone: Its specificity is not known.

Germline CDR1 MNHEY, CDR2 SMNVEV (reference sequence). V trimming: 6 bases; J trimming: 3 bases; junction bases outside the gene matches: 9. The CDR3 is 16 residues long. The genes are TRBV27 and TRBJ1-5; 9 bases agree with TRBD1. This sequence originates from a human donor with glioblastoma. Sequencing was performed on blood, taken before dendritic cell vaccination. This CDR3 reads CASRRQGDFLNQPQHF. In nucleotides, the CDR3 is TGTGCCAGCAGGCGACAGGGGGATTTTCTCAATCAGCCCCAGCATTTT.